Shown below are 30 T cell receptor beta chains from a single sample sequenced in a study of T cell clones after liver transplantation. Assay: immunoSEQ multiplex PCR; the TCRdb copy retains only in-frame clones and omits some. Of 60,000 or so clones listed, 60% to 80% are singletons. The source material was CD4+ T cells from blood, sampled at the 22-month timepoint. These receptors originate from a human patient who received a liver transplant. Some T cells may be transferred from the graft donor.

The V and J genes are TRBV7-9 and TRBJ2-3; 7 bases match TRBD1. This CDR3 comprises 19 residues. The germline V gene encodes CDR1 SEHNR and CDR2 FQNEAQ (reference sequence). V shed 5 bases and J 8 bases; nucleotides not matched to a gene: 25. CDR3 sequence (DNA): TGTGCCAGCAGCCGACTTATAGGGGGCACAGAAGTTGATGTAGGTACGCAGTATTTT. Protein product: CASSRLIGGTEVDVGTQYF.

J is TRBJ1-4 and V is TRBV4-2, with D possibly being TRBD1 (5 bases). Germline V gives CDR1 LGHNA, CDR2 YNFKEQ. This CDR3 has 15 amino acids. V gave up 4 bases and J gave up 4 bases, with 13 bases separating them. CDR3 in DNA: TGTGCCAGCAGCCTTTTTAGAGACAGTAATGAAAAACTGTTTTTT. Amino acid sequence: CASSLFRDSNEKLFF.

The chain links TRBV18 to TRBJ2-2, with a weak D call TRBD2 (6 bases). Trimming pared 3 bases from V and 4 bases from J, leaving 15 bases between. In germline, CDR1 is KGHSH, CDR2 LQKENI. The CDR3 extends over 16 amino acids. CDR3 DNA: TGTGCCAGCTCACCGGCTCTGGGAGGTCGCACCGGGGAGCTGTTTTTT. This sequence encodes CASSPALGGRTGELFF.

The chain links TRBV19 to TRBJ2-1; 7 nucleotides line up with TRBD1. This CDR3 has 17 amino acids. V gave up 5 bases and J gave up 5 bases; unmatched junction bases: 15. Germline V lookup: CDR1 LNHDA, CDR2 SQIVND (reference sequence). The DNA for the CDR3 is TGTGCCAGTAGTTTTAGACAGGGTTCGACATTGGACAATGAGCAGTTCTTC. Amino acids: CASSFRQGSTLDNEQFF.

The chain links TRBV5-1 to TRBJ2-3; D is unclear. Germline CDR1 reads SGHRS; CDR2 reads YFSETQ. Deletions cut 0 bases from V and 2 bases from J, with 4 bases between. The CDR3 is 13 residues long. The CDR3 spells CASSLAYTDTQYF. In DNA form, the CDR3 reads TGCGCCAGCAGCTTGGCCTACACAGATACGCAGTATTTT.

The chain couples TRBV19 to TRBJ1-5, with D maybe TRBD1 (5 bases). CDR3 length: 14 residues. Germline V gene sequence: CDR1 LNHDA, CDR2 SQIVND (reference sequence). Trimming stripped 7 bases from V and 5 bases from J, with 15 bases between. The DNA for the CDR3 is TGTGCCAGTAACCTCCAAAGGGGAGATCAGCCCCAGCATTTT. Amino acids: CASNLQRGDQPQHF. The variable domain in full, with the rest retrieved from reference TRBV19 and TRBJ1-5, is DGGITQSPKYLFRKEGQNVTLSCEQNLNHDAMYWYRQDPGQGLRLIYYSQIVNDFQKGDIAEGYSVSREKKESFPLTVTSAQKNPTAFYLCASNLQRGDQPQHFGDGTRLSIL.

CDR3 protein: CAGRNGGRYGYTF. Here the CDR3 DNA reads TGTGCAGGAAGAAACGGGGGTAGGTATGGCTACACCTTC. J is TRBJ1-2 and V is TRBV25-1, with D possibly matching TRBD1 (5 bases). Looked up from germline, CDR1 is MGHDK and CDR2 is SYGVNS. The CDR3 is made up of 13 amino acids.

This chain links TRBV6-5 with TRBJ1-6, with 9 bases aligning to TRBD1. J lost 7 bases, V lost 2 bases, and 6 bases had no gene match. From germline, CDR1 is MNHEY and CDR2 SVGAGI. This CDR3 region has 16 residues. CDR3 in DNA: TGTGCCAGCAGTTACCTAACAGGGGGCCTGAATTCACCCCTCCACTTT. This codes for CASSYLTGGLNSPLHF.

The chain carries TRBV9 and TRBJ1-1; no definite D call. Germline CDR1 SGDLS, CDR2 YYNGEE. Trimming took 0 bases from V and 2 from J, leaving 2 bases between them. CDR3 size: 12 residues. The CDR3: CASSVVNTEAFF. The CDR3, as DNA: TGTGCCAGCAGCGTAGTAAACACTGAAGCTTTCTTT.

The genes are TRBV4-1 and TRBJ1-1, with D hard to call. The CDR3 extends over 16 amino acids. Germline V gene data show CDR1 as MGHRA and CDR2 as YSYEKL. V was pared by 0 bases and J by 1 base, with 12 bases between. The CDR3 DNA reads TGCGCCAGCAGCCAAGATCCCTCCGGATCGAACACTGAAGCTTTCTTT. Amino acid sequence: CASSQDPSGSNTEAFF.

The chain joins TRBV6-5 to TRBJ1-2, with 9 bases lining up with TRBD1. The CDR3 length is 13 residues. Germline assignment: CDR1 MNHEY and CDR2 SVGAGI. Trimming cost V 3 bases and J 6 bases; bases outside gene matches: 2. The chain's CDR3 is CASSYWTGDGYTF. The CDR3 DNA reads as TGTGCCAGCAGTTATTGGACAGGGGATGGCTACACCTTC.

In its sample, this clone was seen a few times. This sequence joins TRBV7-6 and TRBJ2-3; the D gene is possibly TRBD2 (6 bases). Germline CDR1 SGHVS, CDR2 FNYEAQ. There are 16 residues in the CDR3. V shed 1 base and J shed 1 base, with 12 bases lying between them. CDR3 loop: CASSLGAGRGTDTQYF. CDR3 DNA: TGTGCCAGCAGCTTAGGAGCGGGCCGCGGCACAGATACGCAGTATTTT.

CDR3 in DNA: TGTGCCAGCAGTAGGACTAGCGGGGGGGCCTATACGCAGTATTTT. Its translation: CASSRTSGGAYTQYF. The rearrangement joins TRBV28 to TRBJ2-3, with TRBD2 matching 15 bases. Trimming cost V 5 bases and J 7 bases; bases outside gene matches: 4. This CDR3 spans 15 amino acids. The germline V gene encodes CDR1 MDHEN and CDR2 SYDVKM.

This clone was seen more than once but under ten times. The chain employs TRBV5-1 and TRBJ1-6; TRBD1 matches 8 bases. V trimming: 3 bases; J trimming: 10 bases; junction bases outside the gene matches: 6. Germline CDR1 SGHRS, CDR2 YFSETQ. CDR3 length equals 14 residues. Written as DNA, the CDR3 is TGCGCCAGCAGCTGGGGACAGGAGGAGTCACCCCTCCACTTT. Its translation is CASSWGQEESPLHF. The variable domain in full, completed from reference TRBV5-1 and TRBJ1-6, reads KAGVTQTPRYLIKTRGQQVTLSCSPISGHRSVSWYQQTPGQGLQFLFEYFSETQRNKGNFPGRFSGRQFSNSRSEMNVSTLELGDSALYLCASSWGQEESPLHFGNGTRLTVT.

The chain joins TRBV2 to TRBJ1-2, with TRBD1 matching 7 bases. The CDR3 runs 14 residues. The germline V gene has CDR1 SNHLY and CDR2 FYNNEI. The trim removed 3 bases at V and 4 bases at J, leaving 5 bases unmatched. The chain's CDR3 is CASSDDRDAYGYTF. The CDR3 nucleotides read TGTGCCAGCAGTGACGACAGGGACGCCTATGGCTACACCTTC.

The chain has TRBV5-6 and TRBJ1-6; TRBD1 matches 7 bases. The CDR3 spans 16 residues. Unmatched junction bases numbered 9, after V lost 3 bases and J lost 6 bases. In germline, CDR1 is SGHDT, CDR2 YYEEEE. The CDR3 sequence is CASSSPTTGRNSPLHF. CDR3 sequence (DNA): TGTGCCAGCAGCTCACCCACGACAGGGCGTAATTCACCCCTCCACTTT.

This chain links TRBV30 with TRBJ1-1; D unresolved. The germline V gene encodes CDR1 GTSNPN and CDR2 SVGIG (reference sequence). The CDR3 runs 14 residues. Trimming cost V 0 bases and J 6 bases, with 14 bases left between them. CDR3 loop: CAWSVPPGTAEAFF. Here the CDR3 DNA reads TGTGCCTGGAGTGTCCCTCCGGGTACCGCTGAAGCTTTCTTT.

J is TRBJ2-2 and V is TRBV7-6; D possibly matches TRBD1 or TRBD2 (6 bases each). Trimming cost V 3 bases and J 1 base, with 12 bases left between them. The CDR3 runs to 16 residues. CDR1 and CDR2 from the germline V gene are SGHVS and FNYEAQ. This chain's CDR3 is CASSFTGAGNTGELFF. The CDR3 region has the DNA TGTGCCAGCAGCTTCACGGGGGCCGGGAACACCGGGGAGCTGTTTTTT.

V usage is TRBV11-3 and J usage is TRBJ2-5, with TRBD1 matching over 8 bases. The V gene end was trimmed by 6 bases and the J gene end by 4 bases; junction bases not matched to a gene: 4. The CDR3 spans 13 residues. CDR1 SGHNT and CDR2 YENEEA come from the germline V gene. This chain's CDR3 is CASRRTGSETQYF. The CDR3 DNA reads TGTGCCAGCAGAAGGACAGGGTCAGAGACCCAGTACTTC.

The DNA for the CDR3 is TGTGCCAGCAGTGAGAGGACTAGCGGGGGGTCAGATACGCAGTATTTT. It codes for CASSERTSGGSDTQYF. The gene calls are TRBV6-1 and TRBJ2-3; 14 bases are shared with TRBD2. V shed 3 bases and J 4 bases; nucleotides not matched to a gene: 3. The length of the CDR3 is 16 residues. Per the germline V gene, CDR1 is MNHNS and CDR2 is SASEGT.

V gene TRBV6-1 combines with J gene TRBJ2-2; TRBD1 agrees at 11 bases. The V gene's germline CDR1 is MNHNS and CDR2 SASEGT. V lost 4 bases and J lost 7; bases outside the gene matches: 11. The CDR3 extends over 17 amino acids. CDR3 bases: TGTGCCAGCAGTGCTGCCTTGGACAGGGGGCTTGGCGGGGAGCTGTTTTTT. As protein: CASSAALDRGLGGELFF.

This clone has more than one count but fewer than ten. The gene calls are TRBV4-2 and TRBJ1-6, with a possible D match to TRBD1 (6 bases). The CDR3 runs to 15 residues. Germline assignment: CDR1 LGHNA and CDR2 YNFKEQ. Trimming pared 1 base from V and 7 bases from J, leaving 11 bases between. In DNA form, the CDR3 reads TGTGCCAGCAGCCAAGGGGACATCGGGAATTCACCCCTCCACTTT. As protein: CASSQGDIGNSPLHF.

The chain joins TRBV5-1 to TRBJ1-4; TRBD1 matches at 8 bases. The CDR3 runs to 14 residues. V lost 5 bases, J lost 5 bases, and 5 bases stayed unmatched. Germline CDR1 and CDR2: SGHRS and YFSETQ. This chain's CDR3 is CASSADRANEKLFF. The CDR3, as DNA: TGCGCCAGCAGTGCGGACAGGGCGAATGAAAAACTGTTTTTT.

The rearrangement links TRBV5-4 to TRBJ2-5, with D perhaps given as TRBD1 or TRBD2 (5 bases each). CDR1 and CDR2 (germline): SGHNT, YYREEE (reference sequence). The V gene lost 0 bases and the J gene lost 5 bases, with 11 bases spanning the gap. The CDR3 spans 14 residues. The CDR3 DNA is TGTGCCAGCAGCTTGGCCGGGGCCCAGGAGACCCAGTACTTC. Encoded protein: CASSLAGAQETQYF.

A few counts support this clone. The rearrangement links TRBV28 to TRBJ1-5; D possibly corresponds to TRBD1 (5 bases). This CDR3 has 18 amino acids. V dropped 6 bases and J dropped 0 bases, with 21 bases sitting between them. Germline CDR1 reads MDHEN; CDR2 reads SYDVKM. The CDR3 here is CASSRLGTPGYSNQPQHF. CDR3 nucleotides: TGTGCCAGCAGCCGCCTCGGGACCCCGGGATATAGCAATCAGCCCCAGCATTTT.

The V call is TRBV19, the J call TRBJ1-2, with D unclear. Germline V gives CDR1 LNHDA, CDR2 SQIVND (reference sequence). The CDR3 consists of 11 residues. Trimming pared 9 bases from V and 7 bases from J, leaving 12 bases between. The CDR3 loop reads CARTFYCGYTF. For the CDR3, the DNA is TGTGCCAGAACCTTCTATTGTGGCTACACCTTC.

This clone was observed a handful of times. The chain combines TRBV6-1 with TRBJ1-5; D call uncertain. There are 12 residues in the CDR3. V was clipped by 3 bases and J by 5 bases, with 5 bases between them. Per germline, CDR1 MNHNS and CDR2 SASEGT. For the CDR3, the DNA is TGTGCCAGCAGTGACCCTCATCAGCCCCAGCATTTT. This codes for CASSDPHQPQHF.

This clone has only a few counts. The chain links TRBV7-2 to TRBJ1-6; no reliable D call. Trimming stripped 5 bases from V and 9 bases from J, with 14 bases between. From germline, CDR1 is SGHTA and CDR2 FQGNSA. This CDR3 region has 14 residues. The CDR3, as DNA: TGTGCCAGCAGCCTTATGTTGACACGTTCACCCCTCCACTTT. Translation: CASSLMLTRSPLHF.

This clone has just a few counts. This CDR3 reads CASSGTREQPQHF. CDR3 coding DNA: TGTGCCAGCAGTGGGACCAGGGAACAGCCCCAGCATTTT. The chain couples TRBV2 to TRBJ1-5; tentative D call: TRBD1 (5 bases). The germline V gene encodes CDR1 SNHLY and CDR2 FYNNEI. The V end was cut by 4 bases, the J end by 7 bases, with 11 bases between. This CDR3 has 13 residues.

The rearrangement joins TRBV7-9 to TRBJ2-5; 7 bases are shared with TRBD2. J was trimmed by 4 bases and V by 5 bases; bases with no gene match: 7. The V gene's germline CDR1 is SEHNR and CDR2 FQNEAQ (reference sequence). The CDR3 contains 14 residues. This CDR3 reads CASSPQGGRETQYF. The CDR3 DNA sequence: TGTGCCAGCAGCCCCCAGGGAGGGCGAGAGACCCAGTACTTC.